This TCR beta chain was recorded in a study of graft-versus-host responses after intestinal transplantation (dated by TCRdb to 2020 to 2022). Context from the whole study: Recipients received multivisceral, liver-intestinal, or isolated intestinal transplants. To identify alloreactive clones, pre-transplant mixed lymphocyte reaction products were sequenced and compared with unstimulated pre-transplant donor and recipient T cells. After intestinal transplantation, graft-versus-host and host-versus-graft alloreactive T cell clones were followed in the graft, circulation and bone marrow using bulk TCR-beta CDR3 sequencing. Samples from three later patients were sequenced in-house on an Illumina MiSeq with MiXCR processing rather than by the commercial service. Every recipient was given anti-thymocyte globulin induction, followed by approximately 3 years of maintenance tacrolimus and steroids. A peak of at least 4% donor T cells among recipient peripheral blood mononuclear cells was the definition used for donor T cell macrochimerism. The cohort enrolled about two dozen intestinal transplant recipients, one of whom was a retransplant, and a few patients without pretransplant specimens were excluded.

Reading from cysteine to phenylalanine, the CDR3 counts 18 amino acids. Just the 54-base CDR3 DNA is kept, in frame starting at base 1. Beyond this particular receptor, the publication reports: Early after transplant, peak levels of circulating GvH clones were associated with declines in HvG clones. GvH clones were found in recipient bone marrow, and some of the GvH clones appeared earlier in ileal mucosa or blood, which is consistent with an intestinal mucosal origin. High GvH to HvG T cell clonal ratios were observed in the allografts of patients with donor T cell macrochimerism. Conclusions were limited by the relatively low number and heterogeneity of intestinal transplant patients.

Library construction relied on the immunoSEQ multiplex PCR assay. For most patients, genomic DNA was isolated with the Qiagen DNeasy Blood and Tissue Kit and sent frozen to Adaptive Biotechnologies for TCR sequencing. For most patients, genomic DNA was subjected to high-throughput TCR-beta CDR3 sequencing by Adaptive Biotechnologies. The original pipeline was this. TCR sequencing data for approximately 17 patients were retrieved from Adaptive's ImmunoSEQ software; three other patients were processed with MiXCR and VDJtools. CD4 versus CD8 sorting errors were corrected by removing sequences found in both subsets at a frequency ratio below 5:1. CDR3 nucleotide sequences shared between donor and recipient were removed because their origin could not be assigned. To count as alloreactive, a clone needed at least 2-fold expansion over unstimulated cells and a minimum CFSE-low frequency of 0.002% (template counts) or 0.001% (read counts). Mappable clones were those detected in sequenced pre-transplant spleen, lymph node, or MLR CFSE-low populations of the donor or recipient. Cumulative frequency of alloreactive clones was calculated as a percentage of all sequences weighted by copy number. TCRdb stores this immuneACCESS table with in-frame sequences only. Part of the clones is absent; in the studies checked, under half of the shortfall reflects unresolved V genes, and no reason is known for the rest. The DNA was the basis for D and trimming; V, J and clone size are from that table. Recorded for this sample are about 86,000 clones; 75% to 90% of them occurred a single time. 17% of the sample goes to the ten largest clones.

To note about this clone: Its antigen specificity is not known. No base quality information exists; no much larger clone differs at one position.

The sample's time point label is to be understood as: cells obtained before transplantation from donor or recipient. CD3+CD4+ and CD3+CD8+ populations were FACS-sorted from unstimulated pre-transplant donor and recipient cells taken from spleen or lymph nodes. The V gene is TRBV1 and the J gene is TRBJ2-6. TRBV1 is classified as a pseudogene. This sequence originates from a human donor who received an intestinal transplant. Material: unstimulated CD8+ T cells sorted from spleen or lymph node cells, obtained before intestinal transplant. Here is the DNA: TGCACCAGCAGGGTGTTGGGTTTTGCACAAAGTCGGGCCAACGTCCTGACTTTC. The resulting protein is CTSRVLGFAQSRANVLTF.